This TCR beta chain stems from a study of Graves' ophthalmopathy and Graves' hyperthyroidism. RNA transcripts provided the template for amplifying TCR beta CDR3 regions. An opening RT-PCR round employed HTBI primers and preceded a second-round multiplex PCR. Each CDR3 protein is one row after TCRdb ran MiXCR on the multiplex PCR reads. The repertoire holds 200,000 to 250,000 distinct CDR3 sequences, with less than 55% as singletons. This CDR3 contains 18 residues. V was pared by 0 bases and J by 1 base, with 14 bases between. Per the germline V gene, CDR1 is SGDLS and CDR2 is YYNGEE. The receptor was derived from an adult man with Graves' ophthalmopathy. The V gene is TRBV9, the J gene TRBJ2-6; D is possibly TRBD1 or TRBD2 (5 bases each). Sequenced input: peripheral blood. CDR3 nucleotide sequence: TGTGCCAGCAGCGTAGCCCCGGGGCGCGTATCTGGGGCCAACGTCCTGACTTTC. It encodes CASSVAPGRVSGANVLTF.